The clone carrying this T cell receptor (beta chain) came up once. TCRdb's table, derived via immunoSEQ multiplex PCR, lists solely in-frame clones and lacks some. The profile shows just over 150,000 clones, approximately 92% of them singletons. The CDR3 is 15 residues long. CDR1 and CDR2 (germline): MDHEN, SYDVKM. Trimming stripped 1 base from V and 4 bases from J, with 13 bases between. These data originate in a study of blood T cell repertoires in COVID-19. This sequence originates from a woman between 50 and 59 years old with acute or convalescent COVID-19. This chain connects TRBV28 to TRBJ1-2, with D possibly being TRBD1 (5 bases). Sequencing input: peripheral blood. CDR3 sequence (DNA): TGTGCCAGCAGTTTATCAGGCGGGGGGGGCTATGGCTACACCTTC. Its translation is CASSLSGGGGYGYTF.